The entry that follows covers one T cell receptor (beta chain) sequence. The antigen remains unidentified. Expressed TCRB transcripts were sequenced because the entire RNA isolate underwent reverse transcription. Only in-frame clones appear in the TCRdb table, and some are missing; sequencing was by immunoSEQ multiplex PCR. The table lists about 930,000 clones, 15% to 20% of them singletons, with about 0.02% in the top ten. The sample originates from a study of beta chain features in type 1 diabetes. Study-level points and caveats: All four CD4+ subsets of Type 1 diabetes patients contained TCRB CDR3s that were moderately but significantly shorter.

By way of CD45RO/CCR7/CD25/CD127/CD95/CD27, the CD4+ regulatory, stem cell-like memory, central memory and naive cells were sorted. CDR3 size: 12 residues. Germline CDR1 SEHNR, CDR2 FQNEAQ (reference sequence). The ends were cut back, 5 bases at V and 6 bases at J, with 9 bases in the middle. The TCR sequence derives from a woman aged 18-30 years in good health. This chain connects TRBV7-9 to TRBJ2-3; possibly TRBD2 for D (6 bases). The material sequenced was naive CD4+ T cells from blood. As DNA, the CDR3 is TGTGCCAGCAGCCAGCTAGCGGATACGCAGTATTTT. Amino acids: CASSQLADTQYF.